The rows below give T cell receptor beta chains drawn from one sample of a study of T cells after yellow fever vaccination. TCRdb reprocessed the 5' RACE reads with MiXCR, giving one entry per CDR3 protein. The sample lists about 340,000 distinct CDR3 sequences; 8.7% were seen once. Sequenced material: PBMCs, taken on the day of the first yellow fever vaccination. These TCRs come from a young man who received the YFV17D yellow fever vaccine. CDR3s leave out the opening cysteine and the closing phenylalanine or tryptophan. Each record gives: CDR3 protein, V gene, J gene.

ARSLGQCLEAF	TRBV5-3	TRBJ1-1
ASLFSPNTEAF	TRBV18	TRBJ1-1
ASSMDREKLF	TRBV7-2	TRBJ1-4
ASSLTSGSGVSSYEQY	TRBV11-2	TRBJ2-7
ASSPTRFDGYT	TRBV11-2	TRBJ1-2
ASSSPATGKNTGELF	TRBV6-2/TRBV6-3	TRBJ2-2
AGSSQGGGAADTQY	TRBV7-2	TRBJ2-3
ASSSEPTGESPLH	TRBV9	TRBJ1-6
ASSTRGTEAF	TRBV6-2/TRBV6-3	TRBJ1-1
ASSEGAGSAF	TRBV25-1	TRBJ1-1
ASSLQGGYGYT	TRBV5-4	TRBJ1-2
ASSARRTDTQY	TRBV6-1	TRBJ2-3
ASSYGHGNQPQH	TRBV6-2/TRBV6-3	TRBJ1-5
ATSDLKGGGPDTQY	TRBV24-1	TRBJ2-3
ASSDGAGDYNEQF	TRBV6-1	TRBJ2-1
SARLRRLQETQY	TRBV20-1	TRBJ2-5
SARELLGGTNTDTQY	TRBV20-1	TRBJ2-3
ASSRRSPSGTGQETQY	TRBV5-1	TRBJ2-5
SASVQGKNQPQH	TRBV20-1	TRBJ1-5
ASSLEYGQAAEQY	TRBV7-9	TRBJ2-7
ASSLLDASYGYT	TRBV5-1	TRBJ1-2
ASSPLSESRNEQF	TRBV18	TRBJ2-1
SAKQAVSRGYT	TRBV20-1	TRBJ1-2
ASNLRDFSYNEQF	TRBV5-1	TRBJ2-1
ASSDSAGGAGTGELF	TRBV6-4	TRBJ2-2
ASSMGVQEPQH	TRBV19	TRBJ1-5
AISVHQQGLNEQF	TRBV10-3	TRBJ2-1
ASSQEGGGVTDTQY	TRBV4-2	TRBJ2-3
AISETMVLAGELF	TRBV10-3	TRBJ2-2
ASSLSGRGRTDTQY	TRBV12-3/TRBV12-4	TRBJ2-3
ASSLELLAGESDTQY	TRBV5-1	TRBJ2-3
ATSRANTGELF	TRBV15	TRBJ2-2
AIRRESTGELF	TRBV18	TRBJ2-2
SVEAGRNQPQH	TRBV29-1	TRBJ1-5
ASKPTTDSYEKLF	TRBV6-1	TRBJ1-4
ASSLVEGGSPLH	TRBV5-4	TRBJ1-6
ASNPLGEETQY	TRBV14	TRBJ2-5
ASSLTSELLHYGYT	TRBV12-3/TRBV12-4	TRBJ1-2
ASSFQLYQETQY	TRBV7-2	TRBJ2-5
ASSSPGQGNEQY	TRBV12-3/TRBV12-4	TRBJ2-7
ASSLDQNTGELF	TRBV4-2	TRBJ2-2
ASSRDYLYQETQY	TRBV7-2	TRBJ2-5
ASSLLSRQETQY	TRBV12-3/TRBV12-4	TRBJ2-5
ATSDPTGTNEQF	TRBV24-1	TRBJ2-1
ASSETGADTQY	TRBV9	TRBJ2-3
ASSFLRPGGEQF	TRBV7-8	TRBJ2-1
ASRTSGVTEAF	TRBV7-2	TRBJ1-1
ASKTEATQGPHSYNSPLH	TRBV23-1	TRBJ1-6
ASSLKGAGNIQY	TRBV5-4	TRBJ2-4
ASSQDPSVETQY	TRBV4-3	TRBJ2-5
ASSYFGTGNQPQH	TRBV6-2/TRBV6-3	TRBJ1-5